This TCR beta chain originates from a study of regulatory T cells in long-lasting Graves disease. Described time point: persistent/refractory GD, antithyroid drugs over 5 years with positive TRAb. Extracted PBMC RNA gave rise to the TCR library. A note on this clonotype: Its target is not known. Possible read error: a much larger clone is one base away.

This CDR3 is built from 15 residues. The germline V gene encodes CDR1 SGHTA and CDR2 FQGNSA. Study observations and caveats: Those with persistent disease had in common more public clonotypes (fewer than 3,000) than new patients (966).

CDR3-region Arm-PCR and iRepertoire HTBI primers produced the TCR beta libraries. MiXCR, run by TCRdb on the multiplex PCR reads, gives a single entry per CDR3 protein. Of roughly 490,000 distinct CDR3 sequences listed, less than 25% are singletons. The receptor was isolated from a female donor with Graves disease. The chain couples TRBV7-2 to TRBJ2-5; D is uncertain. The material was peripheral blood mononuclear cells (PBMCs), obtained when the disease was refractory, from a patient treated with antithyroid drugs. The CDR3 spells CASSLGGRSQGTQYF. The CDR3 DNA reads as TGTGCCAGCAGCTTAGGCGGCAGGAGCCAAGGGACCCAGTACTTC.